This passage covers 7 T cell receptor beta chains from one sample sequenced in a study of T-cell reconstitution after alpha-beta-depleted transplantation in children. The TCRbeta library was prepared with unique molecular identifiers. From the PCR reads, TCRdb called clonotypes with MiXCR, one entry per CDR3 protein. The data show some 600,000 distinct CDR3 sequences, roughly 17% seen once. The specimen was PBMCs from the stem cell graft donor, collected from the stem cell graft. The receptors originated from a human donor who donated a stem cell graft to a child with acute myeloid leukemia.

Concerning this clonotype: A much bigger clone sits one base away, suggesting this may be a read error. The chain joins TRBV20-1 to TRBJ1-2, with D perhaps TRBD1 (6 bases). The CDR3 loop spans 15 amino acids. Germline V gene sequence: CDR1 DFQATT, CDR2 SNEGSKA (reference sequence). The chain's CDR3 is CSASPRDTGDYGSTF. CDR3 coding DNA: TGCAGTGCCTCGCCACGGGACACCGGTGACTATGGCTCCACCTTC.

This clonotype was seen a few times. The genes are TRBV5-1 and TRBJ2-5, with 7 bases identical to TRBD1. CDR3 length: 16 residues. With V trimmed by 5 bases and J by 1 base, 11 bases remained unmatched. CDR1 is SGHRS and CDR2 is YFSETQ in the germline V gene. The CDR3 loop is CASSGAQGPIQETQYF. In nucleotides, the CDR3 is TGCGCCAGCAGTGGGGCACAGGGGCCCATCCAAGAGACCCAGTACTTC.

The gene calls are TRBV5-1 and TRBJ2-2; TRBD2 might be the D (5 bases). This CDR3 is built from 19 residues. V shed 0 bases and J shed 0 bases, with 18 bases lying between them. In germline, CDR1 is SGHRS, CDR2 YFSETQ. CDR3 DNA: TGCGCCAGCAGCTTGGGAGTCGGGATGGGCAGACCGAACACCGGGGAGCTGTTTTTT. It translates to CASSLGVGMGRPNTGELFF.

The sample holds many counts of this clonotype. The DNA for the CDR3 is TGCAGTGCAACCACCCAGGGGAATTCACCCCTCCACTTT. Amino acid sequence: CSATTQGNSPLHF. The chain combines TRBV20-1 with TRBJ1-6; possibly TRBD1 for D (6 bases). Trimming removed 6 bases from V and 7 bases from J, with 13 bases in between. Per germline, CDR1 DFQATT and CDR2 SNEGSKA (reference sequence). This CDR3 is built from 13 residues.

This clonotype showed up many times. The rearrangement uses TRBV5-6 and TRBJ1-1; the D is unclear. CDR1 is SGHDT and CDR2 is YYEEEE in the germline V gene. The CDR3 extends over 14 amino acids. Trimming took 2 bases from V and 4 from J, leaving 12 bases between them. The CDR3 DNA reads TGTGCCAGCAGCTTATACGGGGTGGTCACTGAAGCTTTCTTT. It specifies CASSLYGVVTEAFF.

This clonotype was found a few times. The genes are TRBV7-8 and TRBJ1-2, with a possible D match to TRBD1 (5 bases). This CDR3 has 13 residues. V lost 2 bases and J 8 bases, leaving 12 bases between the germline ends. Germline assignment: CDR1 SGHVS and CDR2 FQNEAQ. CDR3 amino acids: CASSLRAQGGYTF. In DNA form, the CDR3 reads TGTGCCAGCAGCTTACGTGCCCAGGGAGGCTACACCTTC.

This clonotype occurred many times. J is TRBJ2-1 and V is TRBV7-2, with 9 nucleotides matching TRBD2. The V segment lost 5 bases and the J segment 3 bases; nucleotides outside the gene matches: 11. The germline V gene encodes CDR1 SGHTA and CDR2 FQGNSA. The CDR3 runs to 17 residues. The CDR3 loop reads CASSLRASGGLYNEQFF. For the CDR3, the DNA is TGTGCCAGCAGCCTTAGGGCAAGCGGGGGGCTCTACAATGAGCAGTTCTTC.